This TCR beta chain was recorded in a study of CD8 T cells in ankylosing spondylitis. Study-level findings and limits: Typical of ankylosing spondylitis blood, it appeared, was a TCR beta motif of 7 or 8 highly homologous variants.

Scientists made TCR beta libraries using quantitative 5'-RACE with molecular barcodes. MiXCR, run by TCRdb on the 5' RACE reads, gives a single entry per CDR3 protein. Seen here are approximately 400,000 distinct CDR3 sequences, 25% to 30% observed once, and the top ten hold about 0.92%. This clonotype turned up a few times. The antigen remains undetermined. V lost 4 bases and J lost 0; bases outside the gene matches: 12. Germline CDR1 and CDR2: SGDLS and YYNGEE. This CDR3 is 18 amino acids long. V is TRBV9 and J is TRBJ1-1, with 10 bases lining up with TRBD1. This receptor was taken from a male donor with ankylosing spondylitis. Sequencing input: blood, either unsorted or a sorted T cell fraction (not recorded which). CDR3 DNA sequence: TGTGCCAGCAGCCCAACCCCCGGGACAGGGGCCATGAACACTGAAGCTTTCTTT. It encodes CASSPTPGTGAMNTEAFF. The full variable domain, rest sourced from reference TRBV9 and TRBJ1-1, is DSGVTQTPKHLITATGQRVTLRCSPRSGDLSVYWYQQSLDQGLQFLIQYYNGEERAKGNILERFSAQQFPDLHSELNLSSLELGDSALYFCASSPTPGTGAMNTEAFFGQGTRLTVV.